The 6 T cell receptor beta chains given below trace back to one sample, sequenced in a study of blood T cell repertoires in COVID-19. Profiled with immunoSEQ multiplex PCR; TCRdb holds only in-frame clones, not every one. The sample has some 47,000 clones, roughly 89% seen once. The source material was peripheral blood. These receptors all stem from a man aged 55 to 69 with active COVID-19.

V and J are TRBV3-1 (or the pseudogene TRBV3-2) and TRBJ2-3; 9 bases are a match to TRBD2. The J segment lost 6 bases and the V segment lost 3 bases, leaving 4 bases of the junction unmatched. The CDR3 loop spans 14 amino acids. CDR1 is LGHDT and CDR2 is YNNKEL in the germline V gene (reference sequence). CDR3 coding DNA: TGTGCCAGCAGCCAGGGACTAGCAACTGATACGCAGTATTTT. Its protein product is CASSQGLATDTQYF.

This CDR3 is CASSLYVAGGPNEQFF. CDR3 sequence (DNA): TGTGCCAGCAGCTTATATGTAGCGGGAGGGCCGAATGAGCAGTTCTTC. The rearrangement links TRBV7-2 to TRBJ2-1; 11 bases fit TRBD2. V lost 2 bases and J lost 7; bases outside the gene matches: 7. This CDR3 spans 16 amino acids. Germline V gives CDR1 SGHTA, CDR2 FQGNSA.

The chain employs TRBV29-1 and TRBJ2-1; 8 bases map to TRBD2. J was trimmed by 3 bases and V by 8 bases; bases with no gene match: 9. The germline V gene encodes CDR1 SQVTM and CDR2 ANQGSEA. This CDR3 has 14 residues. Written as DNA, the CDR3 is TGCAGCTTTCCCTCGGGGGGGGGCTACAATGAGCAGTTCTTC. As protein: CSFPSGGGYNEQFF.

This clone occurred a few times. CDR3 bases: TGTGCCAGTAGTATCGCGCTAGCGGCTACCTACGAGCAGTACTTC. Protein: CASSIALAATYEQYF. This sequence joins TRBV19 and TRBJ2-7; TRBD2 matches 7 bases. The CDR3 extends over 15 amino acids. Germline assignment: CDR1 LNHDA and CDR2 SQIVND (reference sequence). After removal of 3 bases from V and 2 bases from J, the junction contained 7 bases not matched to a gene.

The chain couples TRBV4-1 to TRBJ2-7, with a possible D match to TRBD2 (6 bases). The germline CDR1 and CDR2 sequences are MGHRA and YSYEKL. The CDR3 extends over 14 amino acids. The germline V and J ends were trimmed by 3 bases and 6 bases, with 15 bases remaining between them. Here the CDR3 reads CASSQQTSLGEQYF. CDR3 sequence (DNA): TGCGCCAGCAGCCAGCAGACTAGTTTGGGCGAGCAGTACTTC.

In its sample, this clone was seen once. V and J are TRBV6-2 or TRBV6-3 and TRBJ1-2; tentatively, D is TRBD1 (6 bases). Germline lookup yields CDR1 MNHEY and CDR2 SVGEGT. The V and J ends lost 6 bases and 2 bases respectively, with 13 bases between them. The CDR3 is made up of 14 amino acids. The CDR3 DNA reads TGTGCCAGCAGCCGCCGGACAGCAAACTATGGCTACACCTTC. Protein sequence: CASSRRTANYGYTF.